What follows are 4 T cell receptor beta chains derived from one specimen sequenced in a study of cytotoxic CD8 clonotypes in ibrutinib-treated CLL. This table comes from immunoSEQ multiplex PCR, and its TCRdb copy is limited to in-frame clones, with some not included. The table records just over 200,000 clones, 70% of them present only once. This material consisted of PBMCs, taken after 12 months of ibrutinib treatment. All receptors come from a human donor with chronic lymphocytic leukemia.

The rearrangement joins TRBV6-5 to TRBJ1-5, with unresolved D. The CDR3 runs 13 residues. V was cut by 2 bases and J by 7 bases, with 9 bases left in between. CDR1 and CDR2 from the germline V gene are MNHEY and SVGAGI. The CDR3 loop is CASSYRVKQPQHF. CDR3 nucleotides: TGTGCCAGCAGTTACAGGGTCAAGCAGCCCCAGCATTTT.

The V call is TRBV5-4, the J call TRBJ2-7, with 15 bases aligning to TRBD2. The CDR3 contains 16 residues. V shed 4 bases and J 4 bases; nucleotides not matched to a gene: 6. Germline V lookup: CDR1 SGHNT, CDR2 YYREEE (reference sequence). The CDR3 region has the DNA TGTGCCAGCAGCATGGGACTAGCGGGAGGAAAGTACGAGCAGTACTTC. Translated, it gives CASSMGLAGGKYEQYF.

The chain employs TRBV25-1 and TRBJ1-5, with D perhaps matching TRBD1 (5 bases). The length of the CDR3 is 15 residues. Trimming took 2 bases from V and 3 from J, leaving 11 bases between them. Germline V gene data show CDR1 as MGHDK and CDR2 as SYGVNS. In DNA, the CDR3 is TGTGCCAGCAGTGAAATCGGGGGTCCCAATCAGCCCCAGCATTTT. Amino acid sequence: CASSEIGGPNQPQHF. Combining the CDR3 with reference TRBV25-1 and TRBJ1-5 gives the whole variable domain EADIYQTPRYLVIGTGKKITLECSQTMGHDKMYWYQQDPGMELHLIHYSYGVNSTEKGDLSSESTVSRIRTEHFPLTLESARPSHTSQYLCASSEIGGPNQPQHFGDGTRLSIL.

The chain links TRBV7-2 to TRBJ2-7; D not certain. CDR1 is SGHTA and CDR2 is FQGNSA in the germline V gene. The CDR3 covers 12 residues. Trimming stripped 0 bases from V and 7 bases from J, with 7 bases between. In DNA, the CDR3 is TGTGCCAGCAGCTTAGCGGTGGGGGAGCAGTACTTC. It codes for CASSLAVGEQYF. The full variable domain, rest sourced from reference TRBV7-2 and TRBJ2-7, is GAGVSQSPSNKVTEKGKDVELRCDPISGHTALYWYRQSLGQGLEFLIYFQGNSAPDKSGLPSDRFSAERTGGSVSTLTIQRTQQEDSAVYLCASSLAVGEQYFGPGTRLTVT.